Sequencing of this TCR beta chain was carried out in a study of radiation and T cells in renal cell carcinoma. Overall study findings and caveats: In nephrectomy-only tumors, top 100 clonotypes averaged around 40%, versus approximately 50% irradiated. Only small tumor regions of 0.8 to 1 g were sampled.

Produced via immunoSEQ multiplex PCR; TCRdb's table is partial and in-frame only. The repertoire holds around 26,000 clones, with 58% as singletons. The CDR3 sequence is 17 residues long. Germline V lookup: CDR1 KGHSH, CDR2 LQKENI. V was clipped by 2 bases and J by 8 bases, with 22 bases between them. Worth noting for this clone: The antigen is not known.

The sample's treatment: treatment-naive control, cytoreductive nephrectomy. This specimen consisted of tumor tissue, obtained from a patient whose treatment was nephrectomy without radiotherapy. The V call is TRBV18, the J call TRBJ2-1, with a weak D call TRBD2 (6 bases). The origin of this receptor is a man in his forties with renal cell carcinoma. The CDR3 nucleotides read TGTGCCAGCTCACCAAATGGGGCGACAAGCGGAGGGGATGAGCAGTTCTTC. It yields the protein CASSPNGATSGGDEQFF.